This entry is about one T cell receptor (beta chain). This clonotype was seen a few times. Its antigen target is currently unknown. No much larger clone exists at a distance of one base, and base qualities are not known. The treatment or condition tag for this specimen amounts to: in vitro stimulation with specific CMV peptide epitopes to enrich CMV-specific T cells. V lost 4 bases and J lost 2 bases; the stretch between them is 13 bases long. The CDR3 holds 14 amino acids from the cysteine to the phenylalanine. Left in the record is the CDR3 DNA by itself, 42 bases read in frame from the first base. CDR1 and CDR2, looked up from the germline V gene, are SQVTM and ANQGSEA. The source of the sample is a study of T cell repertoires in cytomegalovirus infection (dated by TCRdb to between 2018 and 2021). Study-level background: Recently identified HLA-C-restricted CMV epitopes, whose presentation resists viral immunomodulation, were targeted by peptide stimulations together with well-studied HLA-B-restricted epitopes. Because public TCR beta signatures pointed to carriage of CMV infection together with the matching HLA type, the HLA type of each donor mattered for the analysis. The paper's findings and limits, for the study overall: Cumulative frequency of public TCR beta family members discriminated carriers of CMV infection plus the relevant HLA type in this cohort and an independent approximately 400-donor cohort. In the ex vivo response, HLA-C-restricted CMV-specific TCR beta clonotypes were dominant, and in two of eight donors the single most frequent clonotype came from this HLA-C-restricted group.

Instrument on record: Illumina HiSeq 1500. The raw public data were reprocessed by TCRdb itself: fastp quality trimming at Q25, MiXCR clonotype calling, in-frame beta chains only. Every entry covers one CDR3 protein and lists the most common genes and DNA from its rows. This sample gives a few hundred thousand distinct CDR3 sequences in total; 20% to 30% of them show up just once. The top ten hold 10% to 15% of the sample. This sample comprised cultured PBMCs, obtained from culture after CMV antigen stimulation. The sequence derives from a human donor in good health (CMV status not recorded). Some clones in this sample may be carry-over from other donors' samples. The chain uses TRBV29-1 and TRBJ2-3; the D region possibly corresponds to TRBD2 (6 bases align). The CDR3 protein sequence reads: CSVARGASTDTQYF. At the DNA level, the sequence is TGCAGCGTTGCGCGGGGAGCCTCCACAGATACGCAGTATTTT.